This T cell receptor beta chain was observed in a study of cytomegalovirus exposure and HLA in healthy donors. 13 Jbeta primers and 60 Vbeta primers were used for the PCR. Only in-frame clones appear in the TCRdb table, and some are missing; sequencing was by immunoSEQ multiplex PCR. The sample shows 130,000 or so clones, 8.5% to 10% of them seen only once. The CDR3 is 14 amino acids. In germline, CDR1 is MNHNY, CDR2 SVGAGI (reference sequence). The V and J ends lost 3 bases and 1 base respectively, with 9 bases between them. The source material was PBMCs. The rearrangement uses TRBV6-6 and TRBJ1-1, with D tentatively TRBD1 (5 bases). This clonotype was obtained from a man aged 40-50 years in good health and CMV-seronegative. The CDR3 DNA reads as TGTGCCAGCAGTTATTCCGGGGGGAACACTGAAGCTTTCTTT. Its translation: CASSYSGGNTEAFF.